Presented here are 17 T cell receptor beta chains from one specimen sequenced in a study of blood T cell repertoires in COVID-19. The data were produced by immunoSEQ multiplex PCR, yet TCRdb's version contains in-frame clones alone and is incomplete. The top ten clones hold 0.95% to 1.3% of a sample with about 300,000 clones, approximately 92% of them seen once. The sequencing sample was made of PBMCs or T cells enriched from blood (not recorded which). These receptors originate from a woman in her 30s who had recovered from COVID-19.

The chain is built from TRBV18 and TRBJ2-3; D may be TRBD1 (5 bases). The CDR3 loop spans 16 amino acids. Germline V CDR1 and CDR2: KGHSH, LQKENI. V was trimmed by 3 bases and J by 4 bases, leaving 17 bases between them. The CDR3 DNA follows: TGTGCCAGCTCACCCTCGGCAGGGAAGGCACCAGATACGCAGTATTTT. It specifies CASSPSAGKAPDTQYF.

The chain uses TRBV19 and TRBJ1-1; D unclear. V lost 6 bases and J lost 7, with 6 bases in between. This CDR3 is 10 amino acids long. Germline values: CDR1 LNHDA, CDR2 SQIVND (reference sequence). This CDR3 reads CASRNGEAFF. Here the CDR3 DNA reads TGTGCCAGTAGGAACGGTGAAGCTTTCTTT.

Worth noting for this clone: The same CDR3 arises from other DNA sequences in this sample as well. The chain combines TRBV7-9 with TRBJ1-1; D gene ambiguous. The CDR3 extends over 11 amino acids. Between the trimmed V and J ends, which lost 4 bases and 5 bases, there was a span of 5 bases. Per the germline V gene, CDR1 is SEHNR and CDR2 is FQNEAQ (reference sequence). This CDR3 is CASSSRTEAFF. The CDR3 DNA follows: TGTGCCAGCAGCTCGCGGACTGAAGCTTTCTTT.

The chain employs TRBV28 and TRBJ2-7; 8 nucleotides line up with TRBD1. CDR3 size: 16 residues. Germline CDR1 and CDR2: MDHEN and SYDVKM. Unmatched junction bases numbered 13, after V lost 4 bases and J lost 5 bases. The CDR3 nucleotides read TGTGCCAGCAGTTCCAACGGACAGGGTGGGGGAGACGAGCAGTACTTC. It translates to CASSSNGQGGGDEQYF.

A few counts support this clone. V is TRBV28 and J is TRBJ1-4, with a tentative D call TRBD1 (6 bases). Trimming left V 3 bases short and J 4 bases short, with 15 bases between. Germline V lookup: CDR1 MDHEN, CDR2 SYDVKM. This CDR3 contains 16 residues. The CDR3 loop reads CASSFPRQEDNEKLFF. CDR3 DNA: TGTGCCAGCAGTTTCCCGCGACAGGAGGATAATGAAAAACTGTTTTTT.

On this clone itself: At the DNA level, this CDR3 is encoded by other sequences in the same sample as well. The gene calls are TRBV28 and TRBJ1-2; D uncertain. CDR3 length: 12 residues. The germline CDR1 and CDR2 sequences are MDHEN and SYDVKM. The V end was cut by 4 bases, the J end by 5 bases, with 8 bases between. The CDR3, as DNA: TGTGCCAGCAGTTCTGACTCTTATGGCTACACCTTC. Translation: CASSSDSYGYTF.

The CDR3 loop reads CSVVQFQETQYF. Written as DNA, the CDR3 is TGCAGCGTTGTCCAGTTTCAAGAGACCCAGTACTTC. The J gene is TRBJ2-5, the V gene TRBV29-1; D is undetermined. Germline-derived CDR1 and CDR2 are SQVTM and ANQGSEA. V was pared by 4 bases and J by 2 bases, with 8 bases between. The CDR3 extends over 12 amino acids.

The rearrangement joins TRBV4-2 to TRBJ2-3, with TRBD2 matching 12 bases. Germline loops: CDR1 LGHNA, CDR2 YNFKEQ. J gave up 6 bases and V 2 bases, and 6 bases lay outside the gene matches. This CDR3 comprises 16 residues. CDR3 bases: TGTGCCAGCAGCCAACGACTAGCGGGAGATGGGGATACGCAGTATTTT. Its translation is CASSQRLAGDGDTQYF.

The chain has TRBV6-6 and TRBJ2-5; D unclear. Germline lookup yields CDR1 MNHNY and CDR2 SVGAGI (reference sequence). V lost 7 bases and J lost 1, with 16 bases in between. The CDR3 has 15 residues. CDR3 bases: TGTGCCAGCAAACTCTGGATGCGGTCCCAAGAGACCCAGTACTTC. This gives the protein CASKLWMRSQETQYF.

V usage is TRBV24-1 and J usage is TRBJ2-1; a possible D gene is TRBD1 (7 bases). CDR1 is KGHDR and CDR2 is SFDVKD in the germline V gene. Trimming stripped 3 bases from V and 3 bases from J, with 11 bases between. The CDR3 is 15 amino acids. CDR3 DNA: TGTGCCACCAGTGATCGACAGGGAGGCTACAATGAGCAGTTCTTC. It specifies CATSDRQGGYNEQFF.

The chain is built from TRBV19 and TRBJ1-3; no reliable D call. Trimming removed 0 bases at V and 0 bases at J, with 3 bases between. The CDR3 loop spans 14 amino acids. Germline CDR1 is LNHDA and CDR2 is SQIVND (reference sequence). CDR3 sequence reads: CASSIDLSGNTIYF. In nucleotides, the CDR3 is TGTGCCAGTAGTATAGATCTCTCTGGAAACACCATATATTTT. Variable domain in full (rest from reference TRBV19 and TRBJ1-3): DGGITQSPKYLFRKEGQNVTLSCEQNLNHDAMYWYRQDPGQGLRLIYYSQIVNDFQKGDIAEGYSVSREKKESFPLTVTSAQKNPTAFYLCASSIDLSGNTIYFGEGSWLTVV.

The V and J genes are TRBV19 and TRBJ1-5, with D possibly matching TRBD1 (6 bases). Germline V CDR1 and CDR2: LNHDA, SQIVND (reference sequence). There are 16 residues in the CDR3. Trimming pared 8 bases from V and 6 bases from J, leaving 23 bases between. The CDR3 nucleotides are TGTGCCAGTGGGCCGGGAAGGTGGCAGGGGTTTCAGCCCCAGCATTTT. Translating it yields CASGPGRWQGFQPQHF.

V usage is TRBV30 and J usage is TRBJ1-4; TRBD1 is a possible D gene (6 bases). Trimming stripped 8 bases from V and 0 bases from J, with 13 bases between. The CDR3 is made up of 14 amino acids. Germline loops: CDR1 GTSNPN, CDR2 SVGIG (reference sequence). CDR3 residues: CAARGSATNEKLFF. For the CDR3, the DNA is TGTGCCGCCAGGGGATCAGCAACTAATGAAAAACTGTTTTTT.

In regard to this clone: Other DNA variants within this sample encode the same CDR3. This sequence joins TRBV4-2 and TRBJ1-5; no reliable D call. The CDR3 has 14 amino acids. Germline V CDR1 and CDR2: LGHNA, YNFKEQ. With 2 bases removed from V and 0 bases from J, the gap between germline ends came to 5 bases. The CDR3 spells CASSQLASNQPQHF. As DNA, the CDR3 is TGTGCCAGCAGCCAACTAGCTAGCAATCAGCCCCAGCATTTT.

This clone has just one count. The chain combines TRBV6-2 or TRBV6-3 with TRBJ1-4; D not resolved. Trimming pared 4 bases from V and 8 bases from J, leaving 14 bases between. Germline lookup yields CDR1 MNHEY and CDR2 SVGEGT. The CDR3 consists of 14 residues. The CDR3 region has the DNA TGTGCCAGCAGTTGGAGTCCGGAAGAAGAAAAACTGTTTTTT. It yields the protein CASSWSPEEEKLFF.

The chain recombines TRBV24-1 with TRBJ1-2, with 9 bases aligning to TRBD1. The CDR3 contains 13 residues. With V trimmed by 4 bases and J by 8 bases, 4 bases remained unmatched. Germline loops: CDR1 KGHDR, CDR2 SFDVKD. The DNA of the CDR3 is TGTGCCACCAGTGAGGACAGGGGTCGAGGCTACACCTTC. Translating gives CATSEDRGRGYTF.

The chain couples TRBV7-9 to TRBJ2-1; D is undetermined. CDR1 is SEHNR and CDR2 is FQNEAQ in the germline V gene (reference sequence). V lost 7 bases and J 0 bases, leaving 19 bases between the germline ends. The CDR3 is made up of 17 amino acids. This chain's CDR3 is CASIIDHRRYSYNEQFF. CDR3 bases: TGTGCCAGCATTATAGATCATCGGCGGTACTCCTACAATGAGCAGTTCTTC.